Following are 12 T cell receptor beta chains from one sample sequenced in a study of regulatory T cells. Points from the study as a whole: Regulatory T cells from CD3G-deficient patients were less diverse than autologous conventional CD4+ cells and control regulatory cells.

Primers: 52 TRBV forward and 13 TRBJ reverse. Sequenced by immunoSEQ multiplex PCR; TCRdb stores in-frame clones only, minus some. The sample consists of about 6,100 clones, over 75% of them appearing once. No antigen has been assigned to these receptors. The sequenced sample was CD4+ Tregs sorted from blood. These receptors all come from a person aged 18 to 30 with CD3G deficiency.

The chain has TRBV6-1 and TRBJ1-5; no clear D gene. Germline assignment: CDR1 MNHNS and CDR2 SASEGT. CDR3 length: 14 residues. V lost 6 bases and J 0 bases, leaving 9 bases between the germline ends. DNA of the CDR3: TGTGCCAGCAGAAGATACCATAGCAATCAGCCCCAGCATTTT. It translates to CASRRYHSNQPQHF.

The gene calls are TRBV28 and TRBJ2-3; D possibly matches TRBD1 or TRBD2 (5 bases each). Germline-derived CDR1 and CDR2 are MDHEN and SYDVKM. This CDR3 comprises 17 residues. The V and J ends lost 1 base and 0 bases respectively, with 14 bases between them. CDR3 loop: CASSLSRARGSTDTQYF. The CDR3 region has the DNA TGTGCCAGCAGTTTATCCCGCGCGAGGGGTAGCACAGATACGCAGTATTTT.

The chain is built from TRBV7-9 and TRBJ2-3; no clear D. Looked up from germline, CDR1 is SEHNR and CDR2 is FQNEAQ (reference sequence). The V end lost 2 bases, the J end lost 12 bases, and 15 bases lay between the germline ends. The CDR3 sequence is 13 residues long. CDR3 in DNA: TGTGCCAGCAGCTTATCGGGTTCACAGAGCCAGTATTTT. Encoded protein: CASSLSGSQSQYF.

This clone has just a few counts. The V and J genes are TRBV6-1 and TRBJ2-7; D not resolved. Germline values: CDR1 MNHNS, CDR2 SASEGT. V lost 5 bases to trimming and J lost 1 base, with 6 bases between them. The CDR3 spans 12 residues. The CDR3 reads CASSWGSYEQYF. CDR3 nucleotide sequence: TGTGCCAGCAGTTGGGGTTCCTACGAGCAGTACTTC.

This chain joins TRBV6-6 and TRBJ1-3; no clear D. The germline gives CDR1 MNHNY, CDR2 SVGAGI (reference sequence). CDR3 length: 13 amino acids. Trimming stripped 0 bases from V and 11 bases from J, with 11 bases between. CDR3 residues: CASSYSGSGSIYF. CDR3 nucleotides: TGTGCCAGCAGTTACTCGGGATCTGGATCCATATATTTT.

This chain links TRBV6-1 with TRBJ2-1; the D gene could be TRBD1 or TRBD2 (5 bases each). The CDR3 loop spans 18 amino acids. V was pared by 2 bases and J by 7 bases, with 24 bases between. The V gene's germline CDR1 is MNHNS and CDR2 SASEGT. CDR3 residues: CASSESWGWQGRKNEQFF. DNA for the CDR3: TGTGCCAGCAGTGAATCTTGGGGGTGGCAGGGAAGAAAAAATGAGCAGTTCTTC.

CDR3 DNA: TGTGCCAGCAGTTTCGGTGGCAGGGGGCTACAAGAGACCCAGTACTTC. This translates into CASSFGGRGLQETQYF. The genes are TRBV5-6 and TRBJ2-5; 8 nucleotides agree with TRBD1. This CDR3 spans 16 amino acids. The germline V gene has CDR1 SGHDT and CDR2 YYEEEE. Trimming took 5 bases from V and 2 from J; bases not matched to a gene: 11.

The chain recombines TRBV19 with TRBJ2-7; D may be TRBD1 or TRBD2 (6 bases each). The CDR3 has 14 amino acids. The germline CDR1 and CDR2 sequences are LNHDA and SQIVND (reference sequence). The V gene lost 5 bases and the J gene lost 6 bases, with 17 bases spanning the gap. DNA for the CDR3: TGTGCCAGTAGTGGGGGGCAGGGGAGTTCCGAGCAGTACTTC. Encoded protein: CASSGGQGSSEQYF.

The chain couples TRBV6-6 to TRBJ2-5; a possible D gene is TRBD2 (6 bases). V shed 3 bases and J shed 5 bases, with 7 bases lying between them. CDR1 MNHNY and CDR2 SVGAGI come from the germline V gene (reference sequence). The CDR3 covers 12 residues. CDR3 coding DNA: TGTGCCAGCAGTTATGGGAGGGAGACCCAGTACTTC. Translation: CASSYGRETQYF.

The chain joins TRBV19 to TRBJ1-2; D remains ambiguous. The CDR3 runs 13 residues. Germline-derived CDR1 and CDR2 are LNHDA and SQIVND (reference sequence). V was clipped by 5 bases and J by 4 bases, with 11 bases between them. The CDR3 DNA sequence: TGTGCCAGTAGTCAAGGACGGAGCTATGGCTACACCTTC. This encodes CASSQGRSYGYTF.

Points on this clone: The junction departs from germline at one end; a sequencing error may be responsible. The rearrangement joins TRBV7-9 to TRBJ2-1, with D maybe TRBD2 (5 bases). CDR1 SEHNR and CDR2 FQNEAQ come from the germline V gene (reference sequence). The CDR3 sequence is 12 residues long. CDR3 in amino acids: CASSLGLAALIF. The CDR3, as DNA: TGTGCCAGCAGCTTAGGGCTAGCAGCATTAATCTTC.

V is TRBV5-1 and J is TRBJ1-5; D remains ambiguous. Germline lookup yields CDR1 SGHRS and CDR2 YFSETQ. The length of the CDR3 is 15 residues. Trimming pared 1 base from V and 7 bases from J, leaving 15 bases between. The CDR3 sequence is CASSLSRPLNQPQHF. In nucleotides, the CDR3 is TGCGCCAGCAGCTTGAGTAGACCATTGAACCAGCCCCAGCATTTT.